The following is a TCR beta chain sequence with its context. This record belongs to a study of blood T cell repertoires in COVID-19. As processed by the authors: From reference gene primer amplification, estimates of nucleated cell counts were derived. This table comes from immunoSEQ multiplex PCR, and its TCRdb copy is limited to in-frame clones, with some not included. That table is the source of V, J and clone size, and D and trimming were worked out from the DNA. The sample has a few hundred thousand clones; about 85% are singletons. V dropped 1 base and J dropped 2 bases, with 12 bases sitting between them. Germline CDR1 reads SGHDN; CDR2 reads FVKESK. There are 15 residues in the CDR3.

The TCR sequence derives from a man aged 18 to 29 with active or convalescent COVID-19. The specimen was peripheral blood. The chain couples TRBV14 to TRBJ2-7; TRBD2 is a possible D gene (5 bases). CDR3 in amino acids: CASSQGLSGTYEQYF. The CDR3 nucleotides read TGTGCCAGCAGCCAAGGACTGAGCGGCACCTACGAGCAGTACTTC.